Presented here are 25 T cell receptor beta chains from one specimen sequenced in a study of blood T cell repertoires in COVID-19. Data came from immunoSEQ multiplex PCR; TCRdb stores just in-frame clones and leaves some out. The sample carries tens of thousands of clones, about 80% recorded once. The sample taken for sequencing was peripheral blood. Source of these receptors: a woman in her sixties or seventies with acute or convalescent COVID-19.

The rearrangement links TRBV27 to TRBJ2-1; 8 nucleotides agree with TRBD1. This CDR3 is 14 amino acids long. CDR1 is MNHEY and CDR2 is SMNVEV in the germline V gene (reference sequence). The V and J ends lost 7 bases and 15 bases, in that order; junction bases with no gene match: 17. The CDR3 DNA is TGTGCCAGCAAAATGGACAGGGTTGATGTTATTGTGTTCTTC. This sequence encodes CASKMDRVDVIVFF.

This clone was seen only once. The chain combines TRBV19 with TRBJ2-7; maybe TRBD2 (5 bases). Per germline, CDR1 LNHDA and CDR2 SQIVND (reference sequence). With 4 bases removed from V and 7 bases from J, the gap between germline ends came to 14 bases. This CDR3 region has 13 residues. The CDR3 reads CASSTSSRGEQYF. The CDR3 DNA reads TGTGCCAGTAGTACCTCTTCAAGAGGGGAGCAGTACTTC. Using reference TRBV19 and TRBJ2-7 for the parts outside the CDR3, the full variable domain is DGGITQSPKYLFRKEGQNVTLSCEQNLNHDAMYWYRQDPGQGLRLIYYSQIVNDFQKGDIAEGYSVSREKKESFPLTVTSAQKNPTAFYLCASSTSSRGEQYFGPGTRLTVT.

V usage is TRBV4-3 and J usage is TRBJ1-2, with TRBD1 matching 7 bases. The CDR3 has 15 amino acids. Germline V gene lookup returns CDR1 LGHNA and CDR2 YSLEER. V lost 0 bases to trimming and J lost 3 bases; unmatched junction nucleotides: 4. The CDR3 sequence is CASSQETGWDYGYTF. The CDR3 DNA sequence: TGCGCCAGCAGCCAAGAGACAGGGTGGGACTATGGCTACACCTTC.

The chain joins TRBV7-2 to TRBJ1-3; no clear D gene. Trimming pared 1 base from V and 4 bases from J, leaving 8 bases between. The CDR3 totals 14 residues. From germline, CDR1 is SGHTA and CDR2 FQGNSA. CDR3 in DNA: TGTGCCAGCAGCTTAGTTACAGAAGGAAACACCATATATTTT. Amino acid sequence: CASSLVTEGNTIYF. Full variable domain (remainder filled in from reference TRBV7-2 and TRBJ1-3): GAGVSQSPSNKVTEKGKDVELRCDPISGHTALYWYRQSLGQGLEFLIYFQGNSAPDKSGLPSDRFSAERTGGSVSTLTIQRTQQEDSAVYLCASSLVTEGNTIYFGEGSWLTVV.

Here the CDR3 DNA reads TGTGCCACCAGCACCTACGACAGGGCTGGCTATGGCTACACCTTC. It translates to CATSTYDRAGYGYTF. The genes are TRBV15 and TRBJ1-2, with 7 bases matching TRBD1. There are 15 residues in the CDR3. Trimming cost V 4 bases and J 4 bases; bases outside gene matches: 9. CDR1 and CDR2 from the germline V gene are LNHNV and YYDKDF (reference sequence). The full variable domain, in which reference TRBV15 and TRBJ1-2 provide the parts outside the CDR3, is DAMVIQNPRYQVTQFGKPVTLSCSQTLNHNVMYWYQQKSSQAPKLLFHYYDKDFNNEADTPDNFQSRRPNTSFCFLDIRSPGLGDTAMYLCATSTYDRAGYGYTFGSGTRLTVV.

The rearrangement links TRBV10-3 to TRBJ1-2, with a tentative D call TRBD1 (6 bases). The ends were cut back, 6 bases at V and 8 bases at J, with 13 bases in the middle. This CDR3 is 12 amino acids long. Germline V CDR1 and CDR2: ENHRY, SYGVKD. The DNA for the CDR3 is TGTGCCATCAGCAGGGGCCTGGACGGCTACACCTTC. It is translated as CAISRGLDGYTF.

The chain has TRBV28 and TRBJ2-1, with 9 bases identical to TRBD1. From germline, CDR1 is MDHEN and CDR2 SYDVKM. The J segment lost 6 bases and the V segment lost 10 bases, leaving 13 bases of the junction unmatched. The CDR3 has 15 residues. CDR3 sequence (DNA): TGTGCCACCGAAGCTCCGGGACAGGGTAGCAATGAGCAGTTCTTC. Encoded protein: CATEAPGQGSNEQFF.

In the case of this clone: One junction end does not reproduce the germline sequence, and a read error may be involved. The V call is TRBV7-3, the J call TRBJ2-7, with TRBD1 matching over 9 bases. The length of the CDR3 is 15 residues. Germline values: CDR1 SGHTA, CDR2 FQGTGA. Written as DNA, the CDR3 is TGTGCCAGCAGCCTAACCGGGACAGGGTCGAACGAGCAGTACTTC. Amino acid sequence: CASSLTGTGSNEQYF. Full variable domain (remainder filled in from reference TRBV7-3 and TRBJ2-7): GAGVSQTPSNKVTEKGKYVELRCDPISGHTALYWYRQSLGQGPEFLIYFQGTGAADDSGLPNDRFFAVRPEGSVSTLKIQRTERGDSAVYLCASSLTGTGSNEQYFGPGTRLTVT.

This clone was detected once. The V call is TRBV18, the J call TRBJ2-6; D call uncertain. Looked up from germline, CDR1 is KGHSH and CDR2 is LQKENI. The CDR3 sequence is 20 residues long. Trimming took off 2 bases at V and 0 bases at J, with 20 bases between the two ends. The chain's CDR3 is CASSPYSAAPTASGANVLTF. For the CDR3, the DNA is TGTGCCAGCTCACCATACTCAGCAGCGCCGACCGCCTCTGGGGCCAACGTCCTGACTTTC.

The table lists this clone with a few counts. The chain is built from TRBV7-2 and TRBJ1-3; D remains ambiguous. The CDR3 sequence is 16 residues long. CDR1 is SGHTA and CDR2 is FQGNSA in the germline V gene. V was clipped by 4 bases and J by 0 bases, with 13 bases between them. CDR3 bases: TGTGCCAGCAGCTGGGCAGCTGATTACTCTGGAAACACCATATATTTT. Translating gives CASSWAADYSGNTIYF.

The chain links TRBV10-3 to TRBJ1-2; D remains unclear. The ends were cut back, 3 bases at V and 2 bases at J, with 10 bases in the middle. This CDR3 comprises 14 residues. Germline CDR1 and CDR2: ENHRY and SYGVKD. The CDR3 nucleotides read TGTGCCATCAGTGACATGGGCCGGAACTATGGCTACACCTTC. Amino acid sequence: CAISDMGRNYGYTF.

The V call is TRBV6-5, the J call TRBJ1-2; D might be TRBD1 (6 bases). Trimming shortened V by 7 bases and J by 4 bases, and 19 bases separated the two germline ends. Per germline, CDR1 MNHEY and CDR2 SVGAGI. This CDR3 spans 15 amino acids. Written as DNA, the CDR3 is TGTGCCAGCACCCGGGACACCGCCCAGTCCTATGGCTACACCTTC. It translates to CASTRDTAQSYGYTF.

The CDR3 nucleotides read TGTGCCAGCAGCCAGTCGGGGTTAGAGACCCAGTACTTC. Residues: CASSQSGLETQYF. The chain links TRBV11-2 to TRBJ2-5, with a tentative D call TRBD2 (5 bases). Germline V CDR1 and CDR2: SGHAT, FQNNGV. This CDR3 region has 13 residues. V dropped 5 bases and J dropped 4 bases, with 11 bases sitting between them.

CDR3: CASSDNLNTEAFF. For the CDR3, the DNA is TGTGCCAGCAGTGACAACTTGAACACTGAAGCTTTCTTT. The chain has TRBV2 and TRBJ1-1, with D hard to call. The germline CDR1 and CDR2 sequences are SNHLY and FYNNEI. The V end was cut by 3 bases, the J end by 0 bases, with 5 bases between. The length of the CDR3 is 13 residues.

This chain uses TRBV5-1 with TRBJ2-1; maybe TRBD1 (6 bases). Trimming removed 4 bases at V and 4 bases at J, with 9 bases between. This CDR3 spans 13 amino acids. Germline CDR1 is SGHRS and CDR2 is YFSETQ. CDR3 sequence: CASSTGQYNEQFF. The DNA for the CDR3 is TGCGCCAGCAGCACCGGACAGTACAATGAGCAGTTCTTC.

This chain joins TRBV19 and TRBJ1-2; D gene ambiguous. With 10 bases removed from V and 8 bases from J, the gap between germline ends came to 14 bases. Per the germline V gene, CDR1 is LNHDA and CDR2 is SQIVND (reference sequence). The CDR3 is 11 amino acids. The CDR3 nucleotides read TGTGCCACCCCTGGGGAGGGCGGCTACACCTTC. Translated, it gives CATPGEGGYTF.

In this sample, this clone turned up once. The chain combines TRBV7-2 with TRBJ2-5; 7 nucleotides line up with TRBD2. Losses at the gene ends were 7 bases for V and 5 bases for J; bases not matched to a gene: 7. CDR3 length equals 13 residues. The germline CDR1 and CDR2 sequences are SGHTA and FQGNSA. As DNA, the CDR3 is TGTGCCAGCACCCGGGGGGAGGGTGAGACCCAGTACTTC. Residues: CASTRGEGETQYF.

The V and J genes are TRBV5-1 and TRBJ1-6; 7 positions match TRBD1. The CDR3 spans 15 residues. Germline values: CDR1 SGHRS, CDR2 YFSETQ. V shed 4 bases, J shed 4 bases, and the junction held 5 bases outside the gene matches. The CDR3 nucleotides are TGCGCCAGCAGCGAGGGGGCGACGTATAATTCACCCCTCCACTTT. It specifies CASSEGATYNSPLHF.

This chain connects TRBV19 to TRBJ1-2; TRBD1 might be the D (5 bases). Germline assignment: CDR1 LNHDA and CDR2 SQIVND (reference sequence). Trimming took off 7 bases at V and 5 bases at J, with 17 bases between the two ends. CDR3 size: 14 residues. The CDR3 DNA sequence: TGTGCCAGTAACGCAGACAGATACCCTTATGGCTACACCTTC. Translated, it gives CASNADRYPYGYTF.

This clone appeared a single time. The genes are TRBV6-5 and TRBJ1-2; D is perhaps TRBD1 (6 bases). V lost 5 bases, J lost 7 bases, and 11 bases lay in between. The germline V gene encodes CDR1 MNHEY and CDR2 SVGAGI. CDR3 length equals 12 residues. The CDR3 spells CASSLTGTGYTF. The CDR3 coding sequence is TGTGCCAGCAGTCTAACAGGGACTGGCTACACCTTC.

This clone ranks as medium-sized. The chain uses TRBV12-5 and TRBJ2-1; TRBD1 matches 7 bases. Germline CDR1 and CDR2: LGHNT and FRNRAP. CDR3 length: 16 residues. V was clipped by 5 bases and J by 0 bases; unmatched bases: 7. CDR3 coding DNA: TGTGCTAGTGGTCTCTCCCGGGACAGCTCCTACAATGAGCAGTTCTTC. This codes for CASGLSRDSSYNEQFF.

In its sample, this clone was seen once. The chain joins TRBV28 to TRBJ1-2; no definite D call. Trimming removed 7 bases from V and 5 bases from J, with 26 bases in between. This CDR3 is 17 amino acids long. Germline V gives CDR1 MDHEN, CDR2 SYDVKM. The CDR3: CASKGAAESLGRYGYTF. DNA for the CDR3: TGTGCCAGCAAGGGTGCGGCAGAGTCATTGGGGAGATATGGCTACACCTTC.

This clone was detected once. V is TRBV7-8 and J is TRBJ2-1; 10 bases align to TRBD2. From germline, CDR1 is SGHVS and CDR2 FQNEAQ. CDR3 length: 15 amino acids. The V segment lost 6 bases and the J segment 8 bases; nucleotides outside the gene matches: 10. CDR3 DNA sequence: TGTGCCAGCAGTTACGGACTAGCGGTTAGCGATGAGCAGTTCTTC. Translating gives CASSYGLAVSDEQFF.

The chain uses TRBV5-5 and TRBJ2-5; 7 bases are shared with TRBD2. CDR1 is SGHKS, CDR2 YYEKEE, per germline (reference sequence). The CDR3 sequence is 17 residues long. V was pared by 2 bases and J by 5 bases, with 15 bases of the junction left unmatched. For the CDR3, the DNA is TGTGCCAGCAGCTTAAGTACCGGGGGGATCAGTGGGGAGACCCAGTACTTC. Protein sequence: CASSLSTGGISGETQYF.

The J gene is TRBJ2-7, the V gene TRBV11-2; the D is unclear. The length of the CDR3 is 12 residues. CDR1 SGHAT and CDR2 FQNNGV come from the germline V gene. V lost 3 bases and J lost 3, with 6 bases in between. The CDR3 spells CASSLSGYEQYF. CDR3 coding DNA: TGTGCCAGCAGCTTGTCGGGCTACGAGCAGTACTTC.